Detailed here is one TCR beta chain. Its antigen remains unidentified. No per-base quality is available; no much larger clone lies one base away. This entry is derived from a study of blood T cell repertoires in COVID-19 (dated by TCRdb to 2018 to 2020). Regarding the complete study: Collaborator samples came from the United States, Italy and Spain and covered acute and convalescent phases of COVID-19. Where available, HLA class I and class II types were obtained from metadata supplied by the sample provider rather than from assay-based typing. The repertoires were made available in a free public database intended to serve as a resource for research on the immune response to SARS-CoV-2. The prospective study material was composed of cDNA or gDNA derived from T cells, B-cell-depleted T cells, or PBMCs. Samples were obtained from the ongoing ImmuneRACE study (first 160 participants) and from 1,254 subjects provided by 6 global collaborators. The sample metadata nearly always contained a de-identified subject ID, COVID-19 status, age in years and sex. The dataset comprised deeply sampled blood TCRbeta repertoires from subjects exposed to, actively infected with, or recovered from COVID-19. Study-wide findings and limitations: Clinical and demographic metadata were provided uncurated, with the amount varying by source and participant.

TCRbeta CDR3 regions were amplified from genomic DNA by means of the immunoSEQ Assay, a bias-controlled multiplex PCR. In the paper's pipeline: The number of nucleated cells in each sample was estimated by amplification of reference gene primers within the assay. To quantify the absolute abundance of each unique TCRbeta CDR3 rearrangement, sequence reads were collapsed and filtered. For each sample, productive Simpson clonality was calculated by taking the square root of Simpson's diversity index across productive rearrangements. Imported from immuneACCESS, the table was reduced by TCRdb to in-frame sequences with V and J called. These copies leave out some clones; in studies compared against another copy, an unresolved V gene accounts for under half, and the cause of the remainder is not known. V and J calls and clone size come straight from that table; D and trimming were deduced from the DNA. The sample table holds tens of thousands of clones, of which about 87% were seen once. The top ten clonotypes cover 6% to 7% of the sample.

The collaborating institutions used their own protocols to collect whole blood in K2EDTA tubes. For TCRbeta analysis, collaborator samples were shipped as frozen whole blood, as isolated PBMCs, or as DNA extracted from either sample type. Deletion took 1 base off V and 7 bases off J, with a span of 14 bases between the germline ends. Counted from cysteine to phenylalanine, this CDR3 has 14 amino acids. Kept here is only the CDR3 DNA, which spans 42 bases and is read in frame from base 1. CDR1 is given as SGHRS and CDR2 as YFSETQ, both from the germline V gene. Sequencing used peripheral blood. The origin of this receptor is a man aged 55 to 70 with acute or convalescent COVID-19. The chain is assembled from TRBV5-1 and TRBJ1-2; the best D guess is TRBD1, with 5 bases matching. The CDR3 has the sequence CASSLNPTGGGYTF. The nucleotides read TGCGCCAGCAGCTTGAACCCAACAGGCGGTGGCTACACCTTC. Where the CDR3 stops, the reference TRBV5-1 and TRBJ1-2 genes take over; the full variable domain is KAGVTQTPRYLIKTRGQQVTLSCSPISGHRSVSWYQQTPGQGLQFLFEYFSETQRNKGNFPGRFSGRQFSNSRSEMNVSTLELGDSALYLCASSLNPTGGGYTFGSGTRLTVV.